The 10 T cell receptor beta chains presented below share a single source sample, sequenced in a study of blood T cell repertoires in COVID-19. Libraries were prepared by immunoSEQ multiplex PCR; TCRdb keeps only in-frame clonotypes and omits some of them. The top ten hold 3% of the sample, which has a few hundred thousand clones, approximately 90% seen once. The sequenced sample consisted of peripheral blood. Every receptor here comes from a woman between 25 and 40 years old with active or convalescent COVID-19.

The chain joins TRBV21-1 to TRBJ1-6; the DNA was not compared with TRBD1, the D call given in the table. TRBV21-1 is described as a pseudogene. The length of the CDR3 is 13 residues. The CDR3 here is CASSKYRIPPLHF. CDR3 nucleotide sequence: TGTGCCAGCAGCAAGTACAGGATTCCACCCCTCCACTTT.

The chain is built from TRBV7-2 and TRBJ1-6, with D tentatively TRBD1 (6 bases). CDR3 size: 14 residues. Germline CDR1 and CDR2: SGHTA and FQGNSA. V was clipped by 5 bases and J by 8 bases, with 13 bases between them. As DNA, the CDR3 is TGTGCCAGCAGCCGCAGGGGTAGGGATTCACCCCTCCACTTT. Translated, it gives CASSRRGRDSPLHF.

This chain connects TRBV2 to TRBJ1-5; 8 nucleotides align to TRBD1. CDR1 and CDR2 (germline): SNHLY, FYNNEI. This CDR3 is 17 amino acids long. V lost 6 bases to trimming and J lost 0 bases; unmatched junction nucleotides: 10. CDR3 coding DNA: TGTGCCAGCAGCGGACAGGGCCCCTTCGATAGCAATCAGCCCCAGCATTTT. It encodes CASSGQGPFDSNQPQHF.

This clone was observed a single time. The chain has TRBV7-2 and TRBJ1-5; maybe TRBD1 (6 bases). Per the germline V gene, CDR1 is SGHTA and CDR2 is FQGNSA. There are 15 residues in the CDR3. Deletions cut 4 bases from V and 7 bases from J, with 17 bases between. Here the CDR3 DNA reads TGTGCCAGCAGCTCTGGGGGGGGGCGGTGGCAGCCCCAGCATTTT. Residues: CASSSGGGRWQPQHF.

This clone was detected a few times. One end of the junction does not line up with germline, which may come from a read error. This sequence joins TRBV6-1 and TRBJ1-2; TRBD1 aligns across 10 bases. The CDR3 sequence is 14 residues long. Germline CDR1 MNHNS, CDR2 SASEGT. The CDR3 nucleotides read TGTGCCAGCAGGGAAGACAGGGGGCGGAATGGCTACACCTTC. Amino acid sequence: CASREDRGRNGYTF.

CDR3 coding DNA: TGTGCCAGCAGCTTAGCGCGGGGGGCCTACCAAGAGACCCAGTACTTC. This encodes CASSLARGAYQETQYF. This sequence joins TRBV7-9 and TRBJ2-5, with 8 bases lining up with TRBD2. The CDR3 has 16 amino acids. Per the germline V gene, CDR1 is SEHNR and CDR2 is FQNEAQ (reference sequence). Trimming cost V 0 bases and J 0 bases; bases outside gene matches: 3. Based on the CDR3 plus reference TRBV7-9 and TRBJ2-5, the full variable domain is DTGVSQNPRHKITKRGQNVTFRCDPISEHNRLYWYRQTLGQGPEFLTYFQNEAQLEKSRLLSDRFSAERPKGSFSTLEIQRTEQGDSAMYLCASSLARGAYQETQYFGPGTRLLVL.

The V gene is TRBV20-1, the J gene TRBJ1-5, with 7 bases identical to TRBD1. The ends lost 6 bases at V and 2 bases at J; junction bases unmatched: 13. Germline V gene data show CDR1 as DFQATT and CDR2 as SNEGSKA (reference sequence). The CDR3 is 16 amino acids. The CDR3 loop reads CSASRVGTVGNQPQHF. The CDR3, as DNA: TGCAGTGCCAGTAGGGTCGGGACAGTAGGCAATCAGCCCCAGCATTTT.

The chain carries TRBV6-2 or TRBV6-3 and TRBJ2-3, with TRBD2 matching 7 bases. The ends lost 2 bases at V and 2 bases at J; junction bases unmatched: 10. Germline lookup yields CDR1 MNHEY and CDR2 SVGEGT. The CDR3 contains 17 residues. The CDR3 region is CASSYEEASGNTDTQYF. The CDR3 DNA follows: TGTGCCAGCAGTTACGAGGAGGCTAGCGGAAACACAGATACGCAGTATTTT.

The chain employs TRBV9 and TRBJ2-3; TRBD2 might be the D (5 bases). The V end was cut by 2 bases, the J end by 1 base, with 11 bases between. Germline V gene sequence: CDR1 SGDLS, CDR2 YYNGEE. CDR3 length: 15 amino acids. The CDR3 nucleotides read TGTGCCAGCAGCGTGGGGAGCGGACGCACAGATACGCAGTATTTT. Amino acids: CASSVGSGRTDTQYF.

This chain connects TRBV4-2 to TRBJ2-7; 7 bases align to TRBD1. With 3 bases clipped from V and 2 bases from J, the junction kept 10 bases outside the gene matches. The CDR3 spans 16 residues. Germline V gene lookup returns CDR1 LGHNA and CDR2 YNFKEQ. DNA of the CDR3: TGTGCCAGCAGCCACCCCCAACAGGGGAAAGCCTACGAGCAGTACTTC. Protein: CASSHPQQGKAYEQYF.